This is a list of T cell receptor beta chains from one sample in a study of cytomegalovirus exposure and HLA in healthy donors. Assay: immunoSEQ multiplex PCR; the TCRdb copy retains only in-frame clones and omits some. Seen here are fewer than 110,000 clones, roughly 70% observed once, and the top ten hold about 15%. The sequencing sample was made of PBMCs. Receptors were obtained from a woman aged 40 to 50 in good health and CMV-seropositive. The CDR3 runs from the conserved cysteine through the conserved F or W. Each record gives: V gene, clone size, D gene, J gene, CDR3 DNA, CDR3 protein. D genes are given only for firm matches. A clone size is listed for some rows: how often the clone was seen (once, few, many), or a class if it is expanded.

V: TRBV5-4; size: -; D: TRBD1; J: TRBJ2-7; DNA: TGTGCCAGCAGCTGGGGGACAGGAGTACCCTACGAGCAGTACTTC; CDR3: CASSWGTGVPYEQYF
V: TRBV29-1; size: -; D: TRBD1; J: TRBJ2-2; DNA: TGCAGCGTTGTAGGGGACAGGGAGAACACCGGGGAGCTGTTTTTT; CDR3: CSVVGDRENTGELFF
V: TRBV7-9; size: -; D: -; J: TRBJ1-1; DNA: TGTGCCAGCAGCCCTCTTCTAGAGGCTTTCTTT; CDR3: CASSPLLEAFF
V: TRBV7-8; size: few; D: -; J: TRBJ2-2; DNA: TGTGCCAGCAGCTCGCAGGGCACCGGGGAGCTGTTTTTT; CDR3: CASSSQGTGELFF
V: TRBV4-1; size: -; D: TRBD1; J: TRBJ1-4; DNA: TGCGCCAGCAGACCCCTTGAGGGGGCAGCTGAAAAACTGTTTTTT; CDR3: CASRPLEGAAEKLFF
V: TRBV2; size: -; D: -; J: TRBJ1-6; DNA: TGTGCCAGCAGTGAGGGGGGCTCCTATAATTCACCCCTCCACTTT; CDR3: CASSEGGSYNSPLHF
V: TRBV9; size: -; D: -; J: TRBJ1-6; DNA: TGTGCCAGCAGCGTAGACTGGCAGGGCGAATCACCCCTCCACTTT; CDR3: CASSVDWQGESPLHF
V: TRBV6-1; size: few; D: -; J: TRBJ1-6; DNA: TGTGCCAGCAGTGAGTTCATTTATAATTCACCCCTCCACTTT; CDR3: CASSEFIYNSPLHF
V: TRBV4-1; size: -; D: -; J: TRBJ1-2; DNA: TGCGCCAGCAGCCAAGTAACAGGGTTATATGGCTACACCTTC; CDR3: CASSQVTGLYGYTF
V: TRBV11-2; size: -; D: -; J: TRBJ1-2; DNA: TGTGCCAGCAGCTTAATCTGGGCCAGGGGTATCTATGGCTACACCTTC; CDR3: CASSLIWARGIYGYTF
V: TRBV4-3; size: -; D: TRBD2; J: TRBJ2-1; DNA: TGCGCCAGCAGCCAAGATCGTCTAGCGGGGAGTTTACAGTTCTTC; CDR3: CASSQDRLAGSLQFF
V: TRBV10-2; size: -; D: -; J: TRBJ1-1; DNA: TGCGCCAGCGTGTTGGGGGCGCCGGTTACTGAAGCTTTCTTT; CDR3: CASVLGAPVTEAFF
V: TRBV27; size: -; D: -; J: TRBJ1-2; DNA: TGTGCCAGCAGCCTGGCGGGGTCCTATGGCTACACCTTC; CDR3: CASSLAGSYGYTF
V: TRBV19; size: -; D: -; J: TRBJ1-2; DNA: TGTGCCAGTAAGGGGCGGATCTATGGCTACACCTTC; CDR3: CASKGRIYGYTF
V: TRBV11-2; size: -; D: -; J: TRBJ1-5; DNA: TGTGCCAGCAGCTTAGAGCGGGGGCCCCAGCATTTT; CDR3: CASSLERGPQHF
V: TRBV18; size: -; D: TRBD1; J: TRBJ1-1; DNA: TGTGCCAGCTCCCCCGAACAGGGGCTGCGGGGGGCTGAAGCTTTCTTT; CDR3: CASSPEQGLRGAEAFF
V: TRBV25-1; size: -; D: -; J: TRBJ2-1; DNA: TGTGCCAGCAGTACCACACAGGGACTAAGCTCCTACAATGAGCAGTTCTTC; CDR3: CASSTTQGLSSYNEQFF
V: TRBV7-9; size: -; D: -; J: TRBJ2-6; DNA: TGTGCCAGCAGCGCGTACAGGTCTGGGGCCAACGTCCTGACTTTC; CDR3: CASSAYRSGANVLTF
V: TRBV14; size: medium-sized; D: -; J: TRBJ1-1; DNA: TGTGCCAGCAGCCAATATGGGGCGAGGACTGAAGCTTTCTTT; CDR3: CASSQYGARTEAFF
V: TRBV29-1; size: -; D: TRBD1; J: TRBJ1-1; DNA: TGCAGCGCTAACCGACAGGGGATGAACACTGAAGCTTTCTTT; CDR3: CSANRQGMNTEAFF
V: TRBV30; size: few; D: -; J: TRBJ2-1; DNA: TGTGCCTGGACTTTTTGGGCAGGGCTAGGCGATGAGCAGTTCTTC; CDR3: CAWTFWAGLGDEQFF
V: TRBV5-1; size: -; D: -; J: TRBJ1-6; DNA: TGCGCCAGCAGCTTGTATGGGAGCTCCTATAATTCACCCCTCCACTTT; CDR3: CASSLYGSSYNSPLHF
V: TRBV7-9; size: -; D: TRBD1; J: TRBJ1-2; DNA: TGTGCCAGCAGCTTAGTTGGACAGGGGGCAGTTGGCTACACCTTC; CDR3: CASSLVGQGAVGYTF
V: TRBV6-6; size: -; D: TRBD2; J: TRBJ2-1; DNA: TGTGCCAGCAGCATCGGGACTAGCGGCCACAATGAGCAGTTCTTC; CDR3: CASSIGTSGHNEQFF
V: TRBV28; size: -; D: -; J: TRBJ1-5; DNA: TGTGCCAGCAGTGGGAGTAATCAGCCCCAGCATTTT; CDR3: CASSGSNQPQHF
V: TRBV6-5; size: few; D: TRBD1; J: TRBJ1-1; DNA: TGTGCCAGCAGTTACTCCTCCGGGACAGGGGGCGAAGCTTTCTTT; CDR3: CASSYSSGTGGEAFF
V: TRBV27; size: -; D: TRBD1; J: TRBJ1-1; DNA: TGTGCCAGCAGTCGGGACAGTTCCCCTAACACTGAAGCTTTCTTT; CDR3: CASSRDSSPNTEAFF
V: TRBV5-4; size: -; D: -; J: TRBJ1-6; DNA: TGTGCCAGCAGCTTGTACAGGGACTATAATTCACCCCTCCACTTT; CDR3: CASSLYRDYNSPLHF
V: TRBV2; size: few; D: -; J: TRBJ1-5; DNA: TGTGCCAGCAGTAAAGGGCAGGGCCATCAGCCCCAGCATTTT; CDR3: CASSKGQGHQPQHF
V: TRBV7-9; size: -; D: -; J: TRBJ2-3; DNA: TGTGCCAGCAGCTCCCAGACAGATACGCAGTATTTT; CDR3: CASSSQTDTQYF
V: TRBV4-2; size: -; D: -; J: TRBJ1-6; DNA: TGTGCCAGCAGCCAAGATGACAGTTTAAATTCACCCCTCCACTTT; CDR3: CASSQDDSLNSPLHF
V: TRBV6-1; size: -; D: TRBD1; J: TRBJ1-2; DNA: TGTGCCAGCAGCCCGGGACAGCTCTATGGCTACACCTTC; CDR3: CASSPGQLYGYTF
V: TRBV6-1; size: -; D: -; J: TRBJ1-2; DNA: TGTGCCAGCAGTGACGGGACCGGAGGGGATTATGGCTACACCTTC; CDR3: CASSDGTGGDYGYTF
V: TRBV10-3; size: few; D: TRBD1; J: TRBJ1-2; DNA: TGTGCCTCGGGGAGAGGACAGGGCGACGGCTACACCTTC; CDR3: CASGRGQGDGYTF
V: TRBV5-1; size: -; D: -; J: TRBJ2-5; DNA: TGCGCCAGCAGATTCGAGGGTTCGGAGACCCAGTACTTC; CDR3: CASRFEGSETQYF
V: TRBV6-5; size: -; D: TRBD2; J: TRBJ2-5; DNA: TGTGCCAGCGTTGAGTATAGCGGGGGCCAAGAGACCCAGTACTTC; CDR3: CASVEYSGGQETQYF
V: TRBV5-4; size: -; D: -; J: TRBJ2-7; DNA: TGTGCCAGCAGCTTGGCGGGGAACGAGCAGTACTTC; CDR3: CASSLAGNEQYF
V: TRBV15; size: once; D: TRBD1; J: TRBJ1-2; DNA: TGTGCCACCAGCAGAGAGTGGGACAGGGAGGGCTACACCTTC; CDR3: CATSREWDREGYTF
V: TRBV19; size: few; D: -; J: TRBJ2-7; DNA: TGTGCCAGTAGCAGTGGGGGGGGCACCTACGAGCAGTACTTC; CDR3: CASSSGGGTYEQYF
V: TRBV12-5; size: -; D: -; J: TRBJ1-2; DNA: TGTGCTAGTGGTACCCAGGGTGGTAACTATGGCTACACCTTC; CDR3: CASGTQGGNYGYTF
V: TRBV29-1; size: once; D: TRBD2; J: TRBJ2-2; DNA: TGCAGCGTTGGGCAACTAGCGAGCACCGGGGAGCTGTTTTTT; CDR3: CSVGQLASTGELFF
V: TRBV29-1; size: -; D: TRBD1; J: TRBJ1-2; DNA: TGCAGCGTTCAGCCCCCACCGGGACAGGGTAACTATGGCTACACCTTC; CDR3: CSVQPPPGQGNYGYTF
V: TRBV5-6; size: -; D: TRBD1; J: TRBJ1-6; DNA: TGTGCCAGCAGCTTATACAGGGGGCGCAACCCGCCCCTCCACTTT; CDR3: CASSLYRGRNPPLHF